The rows below give T cell receptor beta chains drawn from one sample of a study of human T cells and chemical hapten exposure. TCRdb passed the RACE reads through MiXCR, listing each CDR3 protein once. This sample has about 360,000 distinct CDR3 sequences, with around 7% found just once. The source was whole blood, collected in connection with sensitization to the hapten diphenylcyclopropenone (DPC). Receptors were obtained from a woman aged 18-30 years with alopecia areata. Some clones in this sample may be carry-over from other donors' samples. Each CDR3 is given with its conserved first and last residue. The order of the fields is J gene, V gene, clone size, D gene, CDR3 protein, CDR3 DNA. The D gene is left open where the match is weak. A clone size is listed for some rows: how often the clone was seen (once, few, many), or a class if it is expanded.

J: TRBJ2-5; V: TRBV7-2; size: few; D: TRBD2; CDR3: CASSLKTSGGWETQYF; DNA: TGTGCCAGCAGCTTAAAGACTAGCGGGGGCTGGGAGACCCAGTACTTC
J: TRBJ1-2; V: TRBV7-9; size: many; D: NA; CDR3: CASSFTDSGYTF; DNA: TGTGCCAGCAGCTTCACGGACAGCGGCTACACCTTC
J: TRBJ2-3; V: TRBV7-6; size: few; D: NA; CDR3: CASSPGPTGTDTQYF; DNA: TGTGCCAGCAGCCCGGGCCCCACCGGCACAGATACGCAGTATTTT
J: TRBJ2-7; V: TRBV5-1; size: many; D: NA; CDR3: CASSSGGTSPYYEQYF; DNA: TGCGCCAGCAGCTCTGGGGGGACGAGTCCCTACTACGAGCAGTACTTC
J: TRBJ2-2; V: TRBV24-1; size: many; D: NA; CDR3: CATTRIPLANTGELFF; DNA: TGTGCCACCACCAGAATACCTCTCGCGAACACCGGGGAGCTGTTTTTT
J: TRBJ2-3; V: TRBV7-9; size: many; D: NA; CDR3: CASSLFEGTDTQYF; DNA: TGTGCCAGCAGCTTATTTGAGGGCACAGATACGCAGTATTTT
J: TRBJ2-2; V: TRBV2; size: NA; D: TRBD1; CDR3: CASRSGTGVGELFF; DNA: TGTGCCAGCAGATCCGGGACAGGGGTCGGGGAGCTGTTTTTT
J: TRBJ2-1; V: TRBV6-6; size: few; D: NA; CDR3: CASSEPHNSYNEQFF; DNA: TGTGCCAGCAGTGAACCCCACAACTCCTACAATGAGCAGTTCTTC
J: TRBJ2-3; V: TRBV2; size: few; D: NA; CDR3: CASSLLAQRGDTQYF; DNA: TGTGCCAGCAGTCTACTAGCGCAGAGGGGGGATACGCAGTATTTT
J: TRBJ2-6; V: TRBV11-2; size: NA; D: TRBD1; CDR3: CASSQGQGLAGANVLTF; DNA: TGTGCCAGCAGCCAAGGACAGGGCTTAGCTGGGGCCAACGTCCTGACTTTC
J: TRBJ1-6; V: TRBV4-3; size: NA; D: TRBD1; CDR3: CASSQAPGQGNSPLHF; DNA: TGCGCCAGCAGCCAAGCACCGGGACAGGGGAATTCACCCCTCCACTTT
J: TRBJ1-6; V: TRBV3-1; size: NA; D: NA; CDR3: CASSQGIRTLNSPLHF; DNA: TGTGCCAGCAGCCAAGGTATCCGGACGCTAAATTCACCCCTCCACTTT
J: TRBJ2-7; V: TRBV20-1; size: many; D: TRBD2; CDR3: CSAREPGLDYEQYF; DNA: TGCAGTGCTAGAGAACCGGGACTAGACTACGAGCAGTACTTC
J: TRBJ2-2; V: TRBV29-1; size: many; D: NA; CDR3: CSVPGAGELFF; DNA: TGCAGCGTTCCGGGGGCCGGGGAGCTGTTTTTT
J: TRBJ1-5; V: TRBV12-3/TRBV12-4; size: few; D: NA; CDR3: CASSRGGGQPQHF; DNA: TGTGCCAGCAGCAGGGGTGGGGGTCAGCCCCAGCATTTT
J: TRBJ1-2; V: TRBV9; size: few; D: TRBD1; CDR3: CASRPGTGSHGYTF; DNA: TGTGCCAGCAGGCCCGGGACAGGATCTCATGGCTACACCTTC
J: TRBJ2-1; V: TRBV27; size: few; D: NA; CDR3: CASSLYRGSSSYNEQFF; DNA: TGTGCCAGCAGTCTTTATCGGGGGAGTAGCTCCTACAATGAGCAGTTCTTC
J: TRBJ2-6; V: TRBV10-3; size: NA; D: TRBD1; CDR3: CAATIRDRSFGANVLTF; DNA: TGTGCCGCCACAATCCGGGACAGGTCGTTTGGGGCCAACGTCCTGACTTTC
J: TRBJ1-6; V: TRBV15; size: few; D: NA; CDR3: CATSRDIQGSPLHF; DNA: TGTGCCACCAGCAGAGATATCCAGGGATCACCCCTCCACTTT
J: TRBJ1-4; V: TRBV19; size: many; D: NA; CDR3: CASTHPWGEKLFF; DNA: TGTGCCAGTACCCATCCGTGGGGTGAAAAACTGTTTTTT
J: TRBJ2-1; V: TRBV28; size: NA; D: NA; CDR3: CASIAASSYNEQFF; DNA: TGTGCCAGCATCGCGGCAAGCTCCTACAATGAGCAGTTCTTC
J: TRBJ1-4; V: TRBV6-1; size: few; D: NA; CDR3: CASSEAWGRGGHEKLFF; DNA: TGTGCCAGCAGTGAAGCGTGGGGCAGGGGAGGACATGAAAAACTGTTTTTT
J: TRBJ1-6; V: TRBV29-1; size: NA; D: NA; CDR3: CSVEGTYYNSPLHF; DNA: TGCAGCGTTGAAGGGACGTATTATAATTCACCCCTCCACTTT
J: TRBJ1-2; V: TRBV5-5; size: many; D: TRBD1; CDR3: CASSLDRTYYGYTF; DNA: TGTGCCAGCAGCCTGGACAGGACCTACTATGGCTACACCTTC
J: TRBJ1-5; V: TRBV29-1; size: few; D: NA; CDR3: CSVGQGDQPQHF; DNA: TGCAGCGTTGGGCAGGGTGATCAGCCCCAGCATTTT
J: TRBJ2-3; V: TRBV14; size: NA; D: NA; CDR3: CASSPGPPVDTQYF; DNA: TGTGCCAGCAGCCCGGGACCCCCGGTAGATACGCAGTATTTT
J: TRBJ2-6; V: TRBV4-3; size: many; D: NA; CDR3: CASSQDLGRGFGESGANVLTF; DNA: TGCGCCAGCAGCCAAGATTTAGGGAGAGGTTTCGGTGAGTCTGGGGCCAACGTCCTGACTTTC
J: TRBJ1-2; V: TRBV12-3/TRBV12-4; size: few; D: NA; CDR3: CASSLGRADGYTF; DNA: TGTGCCAGCAGTTTAGGCAGGGCTGATGGCTACACCTTC
J: TRBJ2-5; V: TRBV5-4; size: NA; D: NA; CDR3: CASSLETGPWKTQYF; DNA: TGTGCCAGCAGCTTGGAAACCGGCCCTTGGAAGACCCAGTACTTC
J: TRBJ2-4; V: TRBV7-2; size: few; D: NA; CDR3: CASSRGGTVVKNIQYF; DNA: TGTGCCAGCAGCAGAGGGGGTACGGTAGTCAAAAACATTCAGTACTTC
J: TRBJ1-2; V: TRBV7-9; size: few; D: NA; CDR3: CASSLAGELSGGYTF; DNA: TGTGCCAGCAGCTTAGCAGGGGAGCTATCGGGCGGCTACACCTTC
J: TRBJ2-3; V: TRBV12-3/TRBV12-4; size: few; D: NA; CDR3: CASRPQGPQGDTQYF; DNA: TGTGCCAGCAGGCCCCAGGGGCCCCAGGGAGATACGCAGTATTTT
J: TRBJ1-5; V: TRBV27; size: few; D: NA; CDR3: CASRTERGGSNQPQHF; DNA: TGTGCCAGCAGAACCGAGAGGGGAGGCAGCAATCAGCCCCAGCATTTT
J: TRBJ2-1; V: TRBV2; size: many; D: TRBD2; CDR3: CASSEARRGGAGAVRDEQFF; DNA: TGTGCCAGCAGTGAAGCGAGGAGGGGTGGAGCGGGGGCCGTTCGGGATGAGCAGTTCTTC
J: TRBJ2-4; V: TRBV5-6; size: few; D: TRBD1; CDR3: CASGRQGANIQYF; DNA: TGTGCCAGCGGAAGACAGGGGGCAAACATTCAGTACTTC
J: TRBJ2-7; V: TRBV10-3; size: many; D: TRBD2; CDR3: CAISVGGGAYEQYF; DNA: TGTGCCATCTCAGTTGGCGGGGGGGCCTACGAGCAGTACTTC
J: TRBJ2-1; V: TRBV7-2; size: many; D: TRBD2; CDR3: CASSSRLAGVRNNEQFF; DNA: TGTGCCAGCAGCTCAAGACTAGCGGGGGTTCGTAACAATGAGCAGTTCTTC
J: TRBJ1-6; V: TRBV7-2; size: few; D: TRBD1; CDR3: CASSPSGTGNSPLHF; DNA: TGTGCCAGCAGCCCATCCGGGACAGGGAATTCACCCCTCCACTTT
J: TRBJ2-7; V: TRBV7-8; size: many; D: TRBD2; CDR3: CASSLGTSGVGEQYF; DNA: TGTGCCAGCAGCTTAGGGACTAGCGGGGTCGGCGAGCAGTACTTC
J: TRBJ1-2; V: TRBV7-2; size: NA; D: TRBD1; CDR3: CASSLGTGGVHYGYTF; DNA: TGTGCCAGCAGCTTAGGGACAGGGGGCGTTCACTATGGCTACACCTTC
J: TRBJ1-5; V: TRBV6-6; size: NA; D: NA; CDR3: CASSYPGERNQPQHF; DNA: TGTGCCAGCAGTTACCCAGGGGAGCGCAATCAGCCCCAGCATTTT
J: TRBJ2-7; V: TRBV6-5; size: NA; D: NA; CDR3: CASSTIYEQYF; DNA: TGTGCCAGCAGCACTATCTACGAGCAGTACTTC
J: TRBJ1-2; V: TRBV4-2; size: NA; D: NA; CDR3: CASSPGVAGSGYTF; DNA: TGTGCCAGCAGTCCAGGAGTGGCAGGGAGTGGCTACACCTTC
J: TRBJ1-4; V: TRBV28; size: few; D: NA; CDR3: CASRLAGSFLTTNEKLFF; DNA: TGTGCCAGCAGACTCGCCGGTTCCTTCTTAACAACTAATGAAAAACTGTTTTTT
J: TRBJ2-1; V: TRBV29-1; size: NA; D: TRBD2; CDR3: CSVNPGTSGMSSYNEQFF; DNA: TGCAGCGTCAATCCCGGGACTAGCGGGATGAGCTCCTACAATGAGCAGTTCTTC
J: TRBJ2-5; V: TRBV18; size: few; D: NA; CDR3: CASSTEQVSGETQYF; DNA: TGTGCCAGCTCTACCGAACAGGTCTCCGGGGAGACCCAGTACTTC
J: TRBJ1-5; V: TRBV4-3; size: few; D: NA; CDR3: CASSQGPGQPQHF; DNA: TGCGCCAGCAGCCAAGGTCCGGGTCAGCCCCAGCATTTT
J: TRBJ2-1; V: TRBV6-1; size: NA; D: TRBD2; CDR3: CASSEASGAYNEQFF; DNA: TGTGCCAGCAGTGAAGCTAGCGGGGCCTACAATGAGCAGTTCTTC
J: TRBJ2-1; V: TRBV7-2; size: NA; D: NA; CDR3: CASSLGRRSNEQFF; DNA: TGTGCCAGCAGCTTAGGTCGCAGGTCCAATGAGCAGTTCTTC
J: TRBJ2-2; V: TRBV4-3; size: few; D: NA; CDR3: CASSRSGGATGELFF; DNA: TGCGCCAGCAGCCGATCTGGAGGAGCCACCGGGGAGCTGTTTTTT
J: TRBJ2-5; V: TRBV10-3; size: NA; D: TRBD1; CDR3: CAISGVLGDRQETQYF; DNA: TGTGCCATCAGTGGCGTTTTAGGGGACAGGCAAGAGACCCAGTACTTC
J: TRBJ2-1; V: TRBV10-3; size: many; D: TRBD1; CDR3: CAISAGTGGLTEQFF; DNA: TGTGCCATCAGTGCAGGGACAGGGGGTCTTACTGAGCAGTTCTTC
J: TRBJ1-5; V: TRBV2; size: few; D: NA; CDR3: CASGETFQPQHF; DNA: TGTGCCAGCGGGGAGACATTCCAGCCCCAGCATTTT
J: TRBJ2-6; V: TRBV6-5; size: NA; D: TRBD1; CDR3: CASRKDRGSGANVLTF; DNA: TGTGCCAGCAGAAAAGACAGGGGGTCTGGGGCCAACGTCCTGACTTTC
J: TRBJ1-1; V: TRBV20-1; size: NA; D: TRBD1; CDR3: CSARGQGYTEAFF; DNA: TGCAGTGCTAGGGGACAGGGCTACACTGAAGCTTTCTTT
J: TRBJ2-1; V: TRBV9; size: NA; D: NA; CDR3: CASSGRVSSYNEQFF; DNA: TGTGCCAGCAGCGGACGGGTCTCATCCTACAATGAGCAGTTCTTC
J: TRBJ1-2; V: TRBV20-1; size: NA; D: NA; CDR3: CSARVGDTSYGYTF; DNA: TGCAGTGCTAGGGTCGGAGACACGAGCTATGGCTACACCTTC
J: TRBJ1-3; V: TRBV12-3/TRBV12-4; size: NA; D: TRBD1; CDR3: CASSSGGGSGNTIYF; DNA: TGTGCCAGCAGTTCAGGGGGCGGCTCTGGAAACACCATATATTTT